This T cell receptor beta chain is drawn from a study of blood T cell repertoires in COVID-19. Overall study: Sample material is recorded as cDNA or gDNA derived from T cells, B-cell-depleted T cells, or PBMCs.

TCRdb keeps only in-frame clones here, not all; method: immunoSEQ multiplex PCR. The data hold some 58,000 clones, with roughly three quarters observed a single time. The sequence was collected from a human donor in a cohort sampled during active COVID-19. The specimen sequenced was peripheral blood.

CDR3 DNA: TGTGCCAGCAGCCAAGAGGGGACAGGGGGCGGGCGGACTGAAGCTTTCTTT. Protein sequence: CASSQEGTGGGRTEAFF. The V gene is TRBV4-2, the J gene TRBJ1-1, with 12 positions matching TRBD1. Germline V lookup: CDR1 LGHNA, CDR2 YNFKEQ. The CDR3 sequence is 17 residues long. J was trimmed by 5 bases and V by 0 bases; bases with no gene match: 7.